These T cell receptor beta chains were read from a single sample in a study of immune cell composition in non-small cell lung cancer. TCRdb keeps only in-frame clones here, not all; method: immunoSEQ multiplex PCR. Here the sample spans more than 1,500 clones, under 75% being singletons. Sequencing input: non-adjacent lung tissue. The origin of the receptors is a human donor with non-small cell lung cancer. CDR3s include the opening cysteine and the closing phenylalanine or tryptophan. D genes are given only for firm matches. Some rows mark clone size as missing; the rest say once, few, many or name a class of expanded clone.

v_gene	j_gene	d_gene	abundance	CDR3aa	CDR3nt
TRBV19	TRBJ1-3	NA	NA	CASTGVARGNTIYF	TGTGCCAGTACGGGGGTAGCGAGAGGAAACACCATATATTTT
TRBV19	TRBJ2-1	NA	NA	CASSISPDNEQFF	TGTGCCAGTAGTATCTCTCCCGACAATGAGCAGTTCTTC
TRBV14	TRBJ2-5	TRBD2	NA	CASSQVRTSGGLETQYF	TGTGCCAGCAGCCAAGTGAGGACTAGCGGGGGGTTGGAGACCCAGTACTTC
TRBV5-5	TRBJ2-1	NA	few	CASSPDLSRANEQFF	TGTGCCAGCAGCCCCGATCTATCGCGGGCCAATGAGCAGTTCTTC
TRBV30	TRBJ2-6	NA	few	CAWSTGTGANVLTF	TGTGCCTGGAGTACAGGGACTGGGGCCAACGTCCTGACTTTC
TRBV6-5	TRBJ2-7	TRBD1	few	CASSPLGQGGYEQYF	TGTGCCAGCAGTCCCTTGGGACAGGGCGGCTACGAGCAGTACTTC
TRBV11-2	TRBJ2-1	TRBD2	NA	CASSRGLAGGLEQFF	TGTGCCAGCAGCCGGGGACTAGCGGGGGGGCTTGAGCAGTTCTTC
TRBV7-2	TRBJ2-5	TRBD2	few	CASSPRLAGAVETQYF	TGTGCCAGCAGCCCCCGACTAGCGGGTGCCGTGGAGACCCAGTACTTC
TRBV29-1	TRBJ2-7	NA	NA	CSVGGGTGQQQYF	TGCAGCGTTGGAGGCGGAACAGGCCAGCAGCAGTACTTC
TRBV18	TRBJ2-1	TRBD1	NA	CASSPITGGNEQFF	TGTGCCAGCTCACCTATTACAGGGGGGAATGAGCAGTTCTTC
TRBV4-3	TRBJ2-5	TRBD1	NA	CASSQDRLRETQYF	TGCGCCAGCAGCCAGGACAGGCTTAGGGAGACCCAGTACTTC
TRBV7-9	TRBJ1-2	NA	NA	CASSSFVYGYTF	TGTGCCAGCAGCTCCTTCGTCTATGGCTACACCTTC
TRBV5-1	TRBJ1-1	TRBD1	few	CASSWGTGGTEAFF	TGCGCCAGCAGCTGGGGGACAGGGGGCACTGAAGCTTTCTTT
TRBV19	TRBJ2-1	TRBD1	NA	CASSTTGVAGNEQFF	TGTGCCAGTAGTACTACAGGGGTAGCCGGGAATGAGCAGTTCTTC
TRBV5-6	TRBJ1-2	NA	NA	CASSFDISRVNYGYTF	TGTGCCAGCAGCTTTGACATAAGCAGGGTGAACTATGGCTACACCTTC
TRBV6-5	TRBJ1-2	NA	NA	CASSLSQAYGYTF	TGTGCCAGCAGTTTAAGTCAGGCCTATGGCTACACCTTC
TRBV10-1	TRBJ2-1	NA	NA	CASSDRGPYNEQFF	TGCGCCAGCAGTGACAGGGGACCCTACAATGAGCAGTTCTTC
TRBV27	TRBJ1-1	NA	few	CASSFSRDTEAFF	TGTGCCAGCAGTTTTTCCAGGGACACTGAAGCTTTCTTT
TRBV7-2	TRBJ2-7	TRBD2	large	CASTSGLAGSYEQYF	TGTGCCAGCACCTCGGGACTAGCGGGTTCCTACGAGCAGTACTTC
TRBV5-1	TRBJ2-7	NA	NA	CASSLDGQPYEQYF	TGCGCCAGCAGCTTGGATGGACAACCCTACGAGCAGTACTTC
TRBV27	TRBJ1-6	NA	few	CASRSLGSSYNSPLHF	TGTGCCAGCAGATCGCTGGGGAGCTCCTATAATTCACCCCTCCACTTT
TRBV5-1	TRBJ1-6	NA	large	CASSPGTSASPLHF	TGCGCCAGCAGCCCCGGGACAAGTGCGTCACCCCTCCACTTT
TRBV6-5	TRBJ2-7	NA	NA	CASRPTGLEFYEQYF	TGTGCCAGCAGACCAACAGGGCTGGAGTTCTACGAGCAGTACTTC
TRBV10-3	TRBJ2-3	TRBD2	NA	CAISESGGGLAGRTDTQYF	TGTGCCATCAGTGAGTCGGGCGGGGGTCTAGCGGGGCGCACAGATACGCAGTATTTT
TRBV5-4	TRBJ2-2	NA	NA	CASSAGTTDGLFF	TGTGCCAGCAGCGCCGGGACAACGGATGGGCTGTTTTTT